A single sample gave rise to the 18 T cell receptor beta chains below, sequenced in a study of CD8 T cells in ankylosing spondylitis. Via MiXCR, TCRdb re-called the 5' RACE reads, giving one row per CDR3 protein. The sample consists of over 150,000 distinct CDR3 sequences, around a sixth of them appearing once. Source material: blood, either unsorted or a sorted T cell fraction (not recorded which). Every receptor here comes from a male donor aged 5-29 years with ankylosing spondylitis or in good health (not recorded which).

CDR3 DNA: TGTGCCTGGAAAGAGCCAGGGGGCTTAGGCGGGGAGCTGTTTTTT. Amino acid sequence: CAWKEPGGLGGELFF. The chain couples TRBV30 to TRBJ2-2; 8 nucleotides align to TRBD1. Germline-derived CDR1 and CDR2 are GTSNPN and SVGIG (reference sequence). CDR3 size: 15 residues. Trimming at V came to 4 bases and at J to 7 bases, leaving 11 bases not matched to a gene.

V usage is TRBV24-1 and J usage is TRBJ2-7; 8 nucleotides line up with TRBD1. The CDR3 totals 13 residues. CDR1 KGHDR and CDR2 SFDVKD come from the germline V gene. Trimming removed 3 bases from V and 5 bases from J; junction bases left unmatched: 2. CDR3 coding DNA: TGTGCCACCAGTGATCTGACAGGGGACGAGCAGTACTTC. Protein product: CATSDLTGDEQYF.

The chain uses TRBV29-1 and TRBJ2-7; no clear D. CDR3 length: 11 amino acids. Trimming stripped 7 bases from V and 9 bases from J, with 16 bases between. CDR1 is SQVTM, CDR2 ANQGSEA, per germline. This CDR3 is CSAGSGTGQYF. CDR3 nucleotides: TGCAGCGCCGGATCAGGAACCGGGCAGTACTTC.

The rearrangement joins TRBV29-1 to TRBJ2-3; 7 bases line up with TRBD1. Germline CDR1 SQVTM, CDR2 ANQGSEA. CDR3 size: 14 residues. After removal of 4 bases from V and 2 bases from J, the junction contained 6 bases not matched to a gene. As DNA, the CDR3 is TGCAGCGTTGTCGAGGGGGCGCACACAGATACGCAGTATTTT. Protein sequence: CSVVEGAHTDTQYF.

This clonotype was counted at least ten times. This chain joins TRBV24-1 and TRBJ2-1; a weak D match, TRBD2 (5 bases). The CDR3 totals 15 residues. V was trimmed by 2 bases and J by 3 bases, leaving 10 bases between them. Germline V gene data show CDR1 as KGHDR and CDR2 as SFDVKD. The CDR3 DNA sequence: TGTGCCACCAGTGATTCTGGGAGAGTCTACAATGAGCAGTTCTTC. Translating gives CATSDSGRVYNEQFF.

This clonotype was recorded many times. The chain recombines TRBV12-3 or TRBV12-4 with TRBJ1-5; a weak D match, TRBD1 (6 bases). V lost 3 bases to trimming and J lost 7 bases, with 16 bases between them. CDR3 length equals 15 residues. The CDR3 is CASSFGGGEGQPQHF. The CDR3 DNA reads TGTGCCAGCAGTTTTGGAGGGGGGGAGGGACAGCCCCAGCATTTT.

This clonotype was seen many times. One junction end does not reproduce the germline sequence, and a read error may be involved. V is TRBV7-8 and J is TRBJ2-3; TRBD2 matches at 14 bases. The CDR3 is 20 amino acids. Germline V gene sequence: CDR1 SGHVS, CDR2 FQNEAQ. CDR3 loop: CASRLARTSGRPPMTDTQYF. As DNA, the CDR3 is TGTGCCAGCCGCTTAGCACGGACTAGCGGGAGGCCCCCCATGACAGATACGCAGTATTTT. Full variable domain (missing parts from reference TRBV7-8 and TRBJ2-3): GAGVSQSPRYKVAKRGQDVALRCDPISGHVSLFWYQQALGQGPEFLTYFQNEAQLDKSGLPSDRFFAERPEGSVSTLKIQRTQQEDSAVYLCASRLARTSGRPPMTDTQYFGPGTRLTVL.

There are many counts of this clonotype. The gene calls are TRBV11-1 and TRBJ2-2; TRBD2 matches at 9 bases. CDR3 length: 16 amino acids. Germline V gives CDR1 SGHAT, CDR2 FQDESV (reference sequence). V gave up 4 bases and J gave up 7 bases; unmatched junction bases: 10. The DNA of the CDR3 is TGTGCCAGCAGCTCTACGACTAGCGGAGGATACGGGGAGCTGTTTTTT. As protein: CASSSTTSGGYGELFF. Supplemented by reference TRBV11-1 and TRBJ2-2, the full variable domain reads EAEVAQSPRYKITEKSQAVAFWCDPISGHATLYWYRQILGQGPELLVQFQDESVVDDSQLPKDRFSAERLKGVDSTLKIQPAELGDSAMYLCASSSTTSGGYGELFFGEGSRLTVL.

This clonotype was detected ten times or more. The chain combines TRBV5-5 with TRBJ2-7; 8 nucleotides align to TRBD1. The CDR3 runs 15 residues. V gave up 3 bases and J gave up 2 bases; unmatched junction bases: 7. The germline gives CDR1 SGHKS, CDR2 YYEKEE (reference sequence). The CDR3 DNA follows: TGTGCCAGCAGCTCAATGGGACAGGACCCCTACGAGCAGTACTTC. This translates into CASSSMGQDPYEQYF.

This clonotype was picked up many times. The V and J genes are TRBV6-2 or TRBV6-3 and TRBJ2-1, with D maybe TRBD1 (6 bases). Trimming stripped 2 bases from V and 8 bases from J, with 13 bases between. The CDR3 consists of 14 residues. The V gene's germline CDR1 is MNHEY and CDR2 SVGEGT. The CDR3 DNA is TGTGCCAGCAGTTACCGGACAGAAGGCGATGAGCAGTTCTTC. The encoded protein is CASSYRTEGDEQFF.

The chain has TRBV7-8 and TRBJ2-2; D gene ambiguous. There are 15 residues in the CDR3. Trimming removed 5 bases at V and 1 base at J, with 11 bases between. Germline V gene sequence: CDR1 SGHVS, CDR2 FQNEAQ. The CDR3 nucleotides are TGTGCCAGCAGCCCCGGACGTCAGAACACCGGGGAGCTGTTTTTT. It is translated as CASSPGRQNTGELFF.

This clonotype was detected ten times or more. The chain couples TRBV4-3 to TRBJ1-2; D remains unclear. The germline V and J ends were trimmed by 1 base and 4 bases, with 7 bases remaining between them. The CDR3 runs to 13 residues. Germline lookup yields CDR1 LGHNA and CDR2 YSLEER. This CDR3 reads CASSQVEGYGYTF. CDR3 nucleotides: TGCGCCAGCAGCCAAGTTGAAGGCTATGGCTACACCTTC.

This clonotype showed up many times. The chain has TRBV20-1 and TRBJ1-3; D not certain. CDR1 DFQATT and CDR2 SNEGSKA come from the germline V gene (reference sequence). The CDR3 runs 14 residues. Trimming cost V 0 bases and J 0 bases, with 6 bases left between them. The CDR3 coding sequence is TGCAGTGCTAGAGAAAGTTCCTCTGGAAACACCATATATTTT. This sequence encodes CSARESSSGNTIYF.

This clonotype was detected ten times or more. The gene calls are TRBV4-1 and TRBJ2-2; 9 nucleotides match TRBD1. Trimming removed 6 bases from V and 4 bases from J; junction bases left unmatched: 6. The CDR3 runs 15 residues. Looked up from germline, CDR1 is MGHRA and CDR2 is YSYEKL. CDR3 protein: CASRRTGASTGELFF. The CDR3 nucleotides are TGCGCCAGCAGGAGGACAGGGGCGAGCACCGGGGAGCTGTTTTTT.

V gene TRBV29-1 combines with J gene TRBJ2-5, with TRBD2 matching 7 bases. In germline, CDR1 is SQVTM, CDR2 ANQGSEA. There are 14 residues in the CDR3. V shed 3 bases and J 7 bases; nucleotides not matched to a gene: 11. The CDR3 DNA is TGCAGCGTTGATAAACTCAGCGGGGTGGGGACCCAGTACTTC. The encoded protein is CSVDKLSGVGTQYF.

The chain is built from TRBV7-4 and TRBJ2-7; no clear D gene. The V end was cut by 5 bases, the J end by 3 bases, with 20 bases between. The V gene's germline CDR1 is SGHVT and CDR2 SQSDAQ. CDR3 size: 16 residues. The CDR3, as DNA: TGTGCCAGCAGCCAGACCACGACGTTTCCCTACTACGAGCAGTACGTC. Protein product: CASSQTTTFPYYEQYV.

Many counts were recorded for this clonotype. The chain couples TRBV12-3 or TRBV12-4 to TRBJ1-2, with D unresolved. This CDR3 region has 13 residues. The ends were cut back, 4 bases at V and 4 bases at J, with 10 bases in the middle. This CDR3 reads CASSYARTYGYTF. As DNA, the CDR3 is TGTGCCAGCAGTTACGCCAGGACCTATGGCTACACCTTC.

This clonotype was seen many times. The gene calls are TRBV6-1 and TRBJ2-1; 10 bases map to TRBD2. The CDR3 spans 15 residues. J lost 4 bases, V lost 6 bases, and 6 bases had no gene match. Looked up from germline, CDR1 is MNHNS and CDR2 is SASEGT. This CDR3 reads CASRTLSGGYNEQFF. CDR3 DNA: TGTGCCAGCAGAACCCTTAGCGGGGGGTACAATGAGCAGTTCTTC.